This TCR beta chain is from a study of control samples from healthy donors and cancer patients. TCRdb's table, derived via immunoSEQ multiplex PCR, lists solely in-frame clones and lacks some. The sample has 150,000 to 200,000 clones; roughly nine tenths are singletons. Germline V gene sequence: CDR1 LGHDT, CDR2 YNNKEL (reference sequence). J was trimmed by 4 bases and V by 7 bases; bases with no gene match: 1. The CDR3 is made up of 12 amino acids. Specimen: blood. The rearrangement links TRBV3-1 (or the pseudogene TRBV3-2) to TRBJ1-2; 9 bases align to TRBD1. The clonotype was recovered from a young man in good health. The DNA of the CDR3 is TGTGCCAGCACGACAGGGGGCTATGGCTACACCTTC. Its translation is CASTTGGYGYTF.